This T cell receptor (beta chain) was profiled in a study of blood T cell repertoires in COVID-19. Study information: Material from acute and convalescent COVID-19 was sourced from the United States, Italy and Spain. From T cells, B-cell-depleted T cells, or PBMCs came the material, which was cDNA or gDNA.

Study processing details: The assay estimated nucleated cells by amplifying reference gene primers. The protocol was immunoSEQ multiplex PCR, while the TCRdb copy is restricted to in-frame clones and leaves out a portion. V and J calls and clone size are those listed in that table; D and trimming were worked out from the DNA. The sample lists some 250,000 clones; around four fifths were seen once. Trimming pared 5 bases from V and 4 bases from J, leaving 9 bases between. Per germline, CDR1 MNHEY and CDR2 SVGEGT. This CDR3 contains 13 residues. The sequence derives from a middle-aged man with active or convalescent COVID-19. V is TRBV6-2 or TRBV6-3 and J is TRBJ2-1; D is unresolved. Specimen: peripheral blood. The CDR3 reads CASSPRGYNEQFF. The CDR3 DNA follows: TGTGCCAGCAGTCCCCGCGGATACAATGAGCAGTTCTTC.